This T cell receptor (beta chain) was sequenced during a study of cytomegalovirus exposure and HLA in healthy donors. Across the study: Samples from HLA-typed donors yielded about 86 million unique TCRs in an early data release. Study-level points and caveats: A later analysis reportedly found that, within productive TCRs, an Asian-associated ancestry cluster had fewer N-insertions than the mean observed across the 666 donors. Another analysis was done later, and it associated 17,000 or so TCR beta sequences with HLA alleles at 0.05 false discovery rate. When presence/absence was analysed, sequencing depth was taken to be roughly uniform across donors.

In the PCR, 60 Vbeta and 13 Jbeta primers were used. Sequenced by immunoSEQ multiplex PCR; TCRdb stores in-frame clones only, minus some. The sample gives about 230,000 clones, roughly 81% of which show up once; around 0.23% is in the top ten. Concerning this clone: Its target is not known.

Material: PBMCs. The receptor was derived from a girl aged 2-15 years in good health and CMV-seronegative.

The CDR3 bases are TGTGCCAGCAGCTTAGATTATAAAAAACTGTTTTTT. Translation gives CASSLDYKKLFF. V and J are TRBV11-2 and TRBJ1-4; unclear D gene. Looked up from germline, CDR1 is SGHAT and CDR2 is FQNNGV. The CDR3 extends over 12 amino acids. The V gene lost 0 bases and the J gene lost 9 bases, with 5 bases spanning the gap.